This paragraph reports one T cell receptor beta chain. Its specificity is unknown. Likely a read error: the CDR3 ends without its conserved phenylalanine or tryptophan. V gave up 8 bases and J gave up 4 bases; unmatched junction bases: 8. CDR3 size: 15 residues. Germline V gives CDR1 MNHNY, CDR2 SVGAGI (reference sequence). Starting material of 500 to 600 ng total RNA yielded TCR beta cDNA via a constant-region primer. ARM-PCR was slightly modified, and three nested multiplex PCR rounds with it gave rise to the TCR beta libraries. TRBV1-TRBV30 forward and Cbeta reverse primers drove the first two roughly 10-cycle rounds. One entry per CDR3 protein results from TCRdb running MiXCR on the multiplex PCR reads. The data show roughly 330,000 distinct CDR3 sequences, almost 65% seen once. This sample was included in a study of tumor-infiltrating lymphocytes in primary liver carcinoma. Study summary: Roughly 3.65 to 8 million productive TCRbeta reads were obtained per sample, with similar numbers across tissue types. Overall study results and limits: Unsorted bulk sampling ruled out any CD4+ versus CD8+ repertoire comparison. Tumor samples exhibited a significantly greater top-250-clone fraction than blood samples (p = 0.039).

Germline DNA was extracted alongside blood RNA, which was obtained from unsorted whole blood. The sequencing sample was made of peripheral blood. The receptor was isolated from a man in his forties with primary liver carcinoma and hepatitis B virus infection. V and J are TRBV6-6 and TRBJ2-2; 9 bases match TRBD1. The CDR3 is CASRIQGASTGELFS. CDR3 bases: TGTGCCAGCCGTATACAGGGGGCGAGCACCGGGGAGCTGTTTTCT.